This T cell receptor beta chain was retrieved from a study of PD-L1 blockade in urothelial cancer. In the study overall: Analyses were performed on blood at 3 weeks after treatment start (the second dose) and at 6 weeks.

Sequenced by immunoSEQ multiplex PCR; TCRdb stores in-frame clones only, minus some. Among approximately 100,000 clones listed, 70% to 90% were seen once. The CDR3 sequence is 15 residues long. Germline V gives CDR1 MDHEN, CDR2 SYDVKM. The ends were cut back, 6 bases at V and 2 bases at J, with 14 bases in the middle. This specimen was PBMCs, taken around atezolizumab (anti-PD-L1) treatment. The sequence was collected from a man aged 45-60 years with urothelial cancer. The rearrangement uses TRBV28 and TRBJ1-5; perhaps TRBD1 as D (6 bases). CDR3 bases: TGTGCCAGCAGCTGGGGGCAAGGGGGCAATCAGCCCCAGCATTTT. This codes for CASSWGQGGNQPQHF.